A single sample is the source of the 8 T cell receptor beta chains below, sequenced in a study of shared clonotypes between healthy human individuals. The table came from immunoSEQ multiplex PCR; TCRdb's copy has only in-frame clones and leaves some out. This table holds about 95,000 clones, approximately 61% found once. Sequenced input: memory CD8+ T cells sorted from blood. Subset in this sample: CD45RO+ cells pooled with CCR7-negative TemRA cells. Every receptor here comes from a man younger than 45 in good health.

About this clone: A much larger clone lies a single base off, so this may be a read error. The chain is built from TRBV4-3 and TRBJ1-1; D is unresolved. Trimming took 5 bases from V and 1 from J, leaving 8 bases between them. The CDR3 loop spans 13 amino acids. Germline CDR1 is LGHNA and CDR2 is YSLEER. The DNA for the CDR3 is TGCGCCAGCAGCTTATCGGCGAACACTGAAGCTTTCTTT. Translated, it gives CASSLSANTEAFF.

The chain employs TRBV5-1 and TRBJ2-7, with 10 positions matching TRBD1. The junction had 13 bases not matched to a gene; V was cut back by 4 bases and J by 3 bases. This CDR3 has 17 residues. Looked up from germline, CDR1 is SGHRS and CDR2 is YFSETQ. The CDR3 protein is CASSGRDRGNPLYEQYF. The CDR3 DNA sequence: TGCGCCAGCAGCGGAAGGGACAGGGGTAATCCTCTCTACGAGCAGTACTTC.

CDR3 sequence (DNA): TGTGCCAGCAGTGAACCCCGGAGGGACAGGACGAACACCGGGGAGCTGTTTTTT. Translating it yields CASSEPRRDRTNTGELFF. V usage is TRBV6-1 and J usage is TRBJ2-2; 8 positions match TRBD1. V trimming: 2 bases; J trimming: 0 bases; junction bases outside the gene matches: 8. CDR1 is MNHNS and CDR2 is SASEGT in the germline V gene. The length of the CDR3 is 18 residues.

The chain carries TRBV7-9 and TRBJ2-5; tentatively, D is TRBD1 or TRBD2 (5 bases each). Trimming stripped 0 bases from V and 4 bases from J, with 9 bases between. The CDR3 loop spans 14 amino acids. The germline V gene has CDR1 SEHNR and CDR2 FQNEAQ (reference sequence). This CDR3 reads CASSLARGRETQYF. DNA for the CDR3: TGTGCCAGCAGCTTAGCGAGGGGACGAGAGACCCAGTACTTC.

CDR3 sequence: CASSPTSGIFPGELFF. As DNA, the CDR3 is TGTGCCAGCAGTCCGACTAGCGGGATTTTCCCCGGGGAGCTGTTTTTT. The gene calls are TRBV7-8 and TRBJ2-2, with 11 bases lining up with TRBD2. This CDR3 spans 16 amino acids. Germline CDR1 SGHVS, CDR2 FQNEAQ. Trimming took 6 bases from V and 6 from J; bases not matched to a gene: 9.

The CDR3 loop is CASSLWNSYEQYF. Written as DNA, the CDR3 is TGTGCCAGCAGCTTGTGGAACTCCTACGAGCAGTACTTC. The chain is built from TRBV5-4 and TRBJ2-7; D remains unclear. Germline V gene sequence: CDR1 SGHNT, CDR2 YYREEE (reference sequence). The CDR3 is 13 residues long. V lost 1 base, J lost 0 bases, and 5 bases lay in between.

The V call is TRBV25-1, the J call TRBJ2-1; D unclear. This CDR3 spans 12 amino acids. Trimming took off 6 bases at V and 6 bases at J, with 9 bases between the two ends. Germline assignment: CDR1 MGHDK and CDR2 SYGVNS. This chain's CDR3 is CASRGAANEQFF. For the CDR3, the DNA is TGTGCCAGCAGGGGCGCGGCCAATGAGCAGTTCTTC.

V is TRBV25-1 and J is TRBJ2-1; 7 positions agree with TRBD1. The CDR3 is 17 amino acids. CDR1 MGHDK and CDR2 SYGVNS come from the germline V gene. Trimming removed 4 bases from V and 1 base from J; junction bases left unmatched: 10. The CDR3 region is CASSGFGTDGSYNEQFF. The CDR3 nucleotides are TGTGCCAGCAGTGGGTTCGGGACAGATGGATCCTACAATGAGCAGTTCTTC.